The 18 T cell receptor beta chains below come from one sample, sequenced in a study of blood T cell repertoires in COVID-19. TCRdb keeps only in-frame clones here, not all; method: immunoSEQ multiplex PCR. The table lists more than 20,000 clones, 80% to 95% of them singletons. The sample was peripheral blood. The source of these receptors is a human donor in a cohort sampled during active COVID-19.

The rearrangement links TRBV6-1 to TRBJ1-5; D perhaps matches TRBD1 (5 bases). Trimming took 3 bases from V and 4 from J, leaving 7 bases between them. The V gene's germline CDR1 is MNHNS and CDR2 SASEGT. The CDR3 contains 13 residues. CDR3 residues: CASSDGGNQPQHF. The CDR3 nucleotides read TGTGCCAGCAGTGATGGGGGGAATCAGCCCCAGCATTTT.

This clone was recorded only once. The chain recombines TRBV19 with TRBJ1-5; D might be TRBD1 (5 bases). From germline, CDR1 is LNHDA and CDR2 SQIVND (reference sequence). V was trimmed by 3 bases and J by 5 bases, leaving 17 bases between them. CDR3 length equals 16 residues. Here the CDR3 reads CASSILRGGRDQPQHF. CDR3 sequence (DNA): TGTGCCAGTAGTATCTTAAGGGGCGGAAGGGATCAGCCCCAGCATTTT. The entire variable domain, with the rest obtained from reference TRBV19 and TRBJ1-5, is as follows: DGGITQSPKYLFRKEGQNVTLSCEQNLNHDAMYWYRQDPGQGLRLIYYSQIVNDFQKGDIAEGYSVSREKKESFPLTVTSAQKNPTAFYLCASSILRGGRDQPQHFGDGTRLSIL.

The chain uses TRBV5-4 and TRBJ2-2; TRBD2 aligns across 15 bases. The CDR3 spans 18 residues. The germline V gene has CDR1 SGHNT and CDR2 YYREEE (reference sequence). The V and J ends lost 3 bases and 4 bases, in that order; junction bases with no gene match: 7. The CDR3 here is CASSSGLAGGKGTGELFF. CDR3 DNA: TGTGCCAGCAGCTCAGGACTAGCGGGGGGGAAAGGCACCGGGGAGCTGTTTTTT.

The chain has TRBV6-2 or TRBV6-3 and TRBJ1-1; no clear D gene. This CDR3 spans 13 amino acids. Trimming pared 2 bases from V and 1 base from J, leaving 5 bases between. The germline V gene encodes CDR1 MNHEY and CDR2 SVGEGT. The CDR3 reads CASSYLPNTEAFF. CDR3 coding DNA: TGTGCCAGCAGTTACCTCCCGAACACTGAAGCTTTCTTT.

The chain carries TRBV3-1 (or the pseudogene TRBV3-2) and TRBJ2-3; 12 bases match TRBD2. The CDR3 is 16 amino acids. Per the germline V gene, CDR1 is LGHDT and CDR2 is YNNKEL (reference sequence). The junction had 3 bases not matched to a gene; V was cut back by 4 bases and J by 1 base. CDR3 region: CASSPLAGGGTDTQYF. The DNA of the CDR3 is TGTGCCAGCAGCCCTCTAGCGGGGGGGGGCACAGATACGCAGTATTTT.

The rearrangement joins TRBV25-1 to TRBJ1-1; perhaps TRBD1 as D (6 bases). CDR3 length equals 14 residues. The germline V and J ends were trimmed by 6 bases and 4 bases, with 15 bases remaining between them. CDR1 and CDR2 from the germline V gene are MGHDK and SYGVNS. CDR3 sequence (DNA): TGTGCCAGCAGACAGACAGGATTAAGCACTGAAGCTTTCTTT. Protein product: CASRQTGLSTEAFF. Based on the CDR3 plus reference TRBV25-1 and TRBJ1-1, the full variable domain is EADIYQTPRYLVIGTGKKITLECSQTMGHDKMYWYQQDPGMELHLIHYSYGVNSTEKGDLSSESTVSRIRTEHFPLTLESARPSHTSQYLCASRQTGLSTEAFFGQGTRLTVV.

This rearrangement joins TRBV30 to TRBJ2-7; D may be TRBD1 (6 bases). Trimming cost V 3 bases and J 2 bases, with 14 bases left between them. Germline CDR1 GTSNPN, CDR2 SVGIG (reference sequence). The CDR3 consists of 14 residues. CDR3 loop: CAWRSPGTTYEQYF. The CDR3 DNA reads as TGTGCCTGGAGGTCCCCCGGGACAACCTACGAGCAGTACTTC.

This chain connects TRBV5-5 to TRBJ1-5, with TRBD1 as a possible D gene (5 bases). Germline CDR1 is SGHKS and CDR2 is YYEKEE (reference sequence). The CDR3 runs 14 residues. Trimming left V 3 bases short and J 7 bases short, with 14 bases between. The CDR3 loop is CASSSSQGLQPQHF. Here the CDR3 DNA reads TGTGCCAGCAGCTCCTCCCAGGGCCTGCAGCCCCAGCATTTT.

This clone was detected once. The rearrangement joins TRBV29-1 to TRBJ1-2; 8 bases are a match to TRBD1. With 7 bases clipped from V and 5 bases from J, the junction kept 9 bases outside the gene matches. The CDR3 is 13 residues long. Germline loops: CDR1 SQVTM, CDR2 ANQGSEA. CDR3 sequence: CSARQGIFYGYTF. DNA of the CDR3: TGCAGCGCCCGACAGGGGATTTTTTATGGCTACACCTTC.

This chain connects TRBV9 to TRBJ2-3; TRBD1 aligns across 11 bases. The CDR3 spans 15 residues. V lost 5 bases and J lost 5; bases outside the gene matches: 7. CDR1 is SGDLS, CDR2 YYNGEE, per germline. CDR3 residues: CASRPPGQGGDTQYF. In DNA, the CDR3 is TGTGCCAGCAGACCACCGGGACAGGGGGGAGATACGCAGTATTTT. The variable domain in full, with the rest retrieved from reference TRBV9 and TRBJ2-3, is DSGVTQTPKHLITATGQRVTLRCSPRSGDLSVYWYQQSLDQGLQFLIQYYNGEERAKGNILERFSAQQFPDLHSELNLSSLELGDSALYFCASRPPGQGGDTQYFGPGTRLTVL.

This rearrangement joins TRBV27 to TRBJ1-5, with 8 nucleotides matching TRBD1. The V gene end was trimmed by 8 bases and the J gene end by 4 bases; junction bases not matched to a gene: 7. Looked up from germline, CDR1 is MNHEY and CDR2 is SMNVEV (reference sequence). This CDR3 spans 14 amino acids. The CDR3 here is CASGHQGANQPQHF. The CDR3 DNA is TGTGCCAGCGGACATCAGGGGGCGAATCAGCCCCAGCATTTT.

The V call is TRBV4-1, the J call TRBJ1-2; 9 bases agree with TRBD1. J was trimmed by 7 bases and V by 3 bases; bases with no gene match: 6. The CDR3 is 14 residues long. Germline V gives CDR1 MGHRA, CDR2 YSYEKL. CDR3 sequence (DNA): TGCGCCAGCAGCCACGACAGGGGGATTGGTGGCTACACCTTC. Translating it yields CASSHDRGIGGYTF.

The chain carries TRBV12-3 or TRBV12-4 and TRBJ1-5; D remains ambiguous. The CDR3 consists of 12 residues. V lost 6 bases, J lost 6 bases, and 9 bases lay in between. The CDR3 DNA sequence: TGTGCCAGCAGCCGAGGTGGTCAGCCCCAGCATTTT. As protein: CASSRGGQPQHF.

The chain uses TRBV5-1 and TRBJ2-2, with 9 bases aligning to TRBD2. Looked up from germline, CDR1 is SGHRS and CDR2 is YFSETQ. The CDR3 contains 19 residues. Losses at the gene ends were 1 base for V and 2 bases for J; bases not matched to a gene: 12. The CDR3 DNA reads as TGCGCCAGCAGCTTGCGCCCGAGGAGCGGGGGGTTCAACACCGGGGAGCTGTTTTTT. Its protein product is CASSLRPRSGGFNTGELFF.

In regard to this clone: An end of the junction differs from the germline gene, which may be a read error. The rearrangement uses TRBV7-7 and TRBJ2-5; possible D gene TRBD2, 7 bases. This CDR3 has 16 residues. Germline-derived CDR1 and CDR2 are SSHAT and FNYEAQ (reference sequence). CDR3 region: CASSLLFGGGTETQYF. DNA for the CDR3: TGTGCTAGCAGCTTACTTTTTGGCGGGGGCACGGAGACCCAGTACTTC.

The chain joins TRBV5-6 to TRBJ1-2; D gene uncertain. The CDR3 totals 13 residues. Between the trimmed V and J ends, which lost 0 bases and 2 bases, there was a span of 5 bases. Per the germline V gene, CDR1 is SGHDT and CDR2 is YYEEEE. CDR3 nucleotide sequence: TGTGCCAGCAGCTTGGGTCGGAACTATGGCTACACCTTC. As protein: CASSLGRNYGYTF.

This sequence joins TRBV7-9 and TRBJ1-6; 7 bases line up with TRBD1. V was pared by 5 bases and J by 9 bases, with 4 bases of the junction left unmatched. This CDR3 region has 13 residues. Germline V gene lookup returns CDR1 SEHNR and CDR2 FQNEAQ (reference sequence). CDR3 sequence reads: CASSPTGPSPLHF. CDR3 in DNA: TGTGCCAGCAGCCCGACAGGGCCTTCACCCCTCCACTTT.

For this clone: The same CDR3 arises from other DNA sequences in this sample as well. CDR3 bases: TGTGCCATCAGTGGCGGGACAGGGGAGAACTATGGCTACACCTTC. This codes for CAISGGTGENYGYTF. This chain uses TRBV10-3 with TRBJ1-2, with 10 bases lining up with TRBD1. After removal of 4 bases from V and 2 bases from J, the junction contained 4 bases not matched to a gene. CDR1 ENHRY and CDR2 SYGVKD come from the germline V gene. The CDR3 is 15 amino acids.